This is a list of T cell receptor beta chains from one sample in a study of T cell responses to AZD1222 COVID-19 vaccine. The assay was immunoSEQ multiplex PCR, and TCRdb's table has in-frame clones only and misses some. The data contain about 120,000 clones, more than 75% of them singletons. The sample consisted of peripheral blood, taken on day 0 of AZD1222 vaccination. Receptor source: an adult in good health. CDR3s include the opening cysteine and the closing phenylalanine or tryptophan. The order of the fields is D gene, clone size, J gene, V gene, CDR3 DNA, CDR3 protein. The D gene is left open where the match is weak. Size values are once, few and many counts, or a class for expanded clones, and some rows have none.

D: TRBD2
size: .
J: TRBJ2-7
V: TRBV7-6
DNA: TGTGCCAGCAGCCCCAGTACCGGGGGGAGCTCCTACGAGCAGTACTTC
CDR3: CASSPSTGGSSYEQYF

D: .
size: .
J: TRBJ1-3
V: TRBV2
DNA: TGTGCCAGCAGTGAAGCGCTTCACTCTTATTCTTCTGGAAACACCATATATTTT
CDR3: CASSEALHSYSSGNTIYF

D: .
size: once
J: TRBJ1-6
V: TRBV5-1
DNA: TGCGCCAGCAGCTTGGTCTTAAGCTCCTATAATTCACCCCTCCACTTT
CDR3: CASSLVLSSYNSPLHF

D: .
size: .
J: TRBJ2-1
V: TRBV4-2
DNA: TGTGCCAGCAGCCGGTGGACACTAGCCAATGAGCAGTTCTTC
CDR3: CASSRWTLANEQFF

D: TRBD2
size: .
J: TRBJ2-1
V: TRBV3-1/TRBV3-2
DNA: TGTGCCAGCAGCCCTTACTTTAGACTAGCGGGCGGGGAAGGGGAGCAGTTCTTC
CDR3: CASSPYFRLAGGEGEQFF

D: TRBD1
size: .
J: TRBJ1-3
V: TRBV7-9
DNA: TGTGCCAGCAGCTACGACAGGGAAGGAAACACCATATATTTT
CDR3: CASSYDREGNTIYF

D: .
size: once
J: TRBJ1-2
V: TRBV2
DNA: TGTGCCAGCAGTGAAACTGGGAGGTATGGCTACACCTTC
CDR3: CASSETGRYGYTF

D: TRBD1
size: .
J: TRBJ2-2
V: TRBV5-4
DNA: TGTGCCAGCAGCTCTCCAGGGGGATACACCGGGGAGCTGTTTTTT
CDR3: CASSSPGGYTGELFF

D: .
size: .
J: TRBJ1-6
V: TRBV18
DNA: TGTGCCAGCTCACCATTAGGTTCCGGTCTGCCCCTCCACTTT
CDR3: CASSPLGSGLPLHF

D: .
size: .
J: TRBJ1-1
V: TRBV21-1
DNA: TGTGCCAGCAGCAAACAGGGTTCATTCTCTCTGGACACTGAAGCTTTCTTT
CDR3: CASSKQGSFSLDTEAFF

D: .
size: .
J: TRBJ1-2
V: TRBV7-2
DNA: TGTGCCAGCAGCTTCTCTCTGACCGCCGGGGAGCGTGGCTACACCTTC
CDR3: CASSFSLTAGERGYTF

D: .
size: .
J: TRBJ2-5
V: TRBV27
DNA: TGTGCCAGCAGTCAGGGGGGGAGGGAGACCCAGTACTTC
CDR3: CASSQGGRETQYF

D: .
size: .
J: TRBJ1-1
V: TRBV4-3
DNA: TGCGCCAGCAGCCAAGATTTGTCCCTGGGCACTGAAGCTTTCTTT
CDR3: CASSQDLSLGTEAFF

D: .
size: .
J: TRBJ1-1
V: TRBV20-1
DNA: TGCAGTGCTAGTCAACAGGGAATAAGCTCTGAAGCTTTCTTT
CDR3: CSASQQGISSEAFF

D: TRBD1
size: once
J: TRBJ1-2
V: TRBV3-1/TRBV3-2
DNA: TGTGCCAGCAGCCAAGGATGGGACAGAACTATGGCTTGCACCTTC
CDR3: CASSQGWDRTMACTF

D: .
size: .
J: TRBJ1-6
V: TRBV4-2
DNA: TGTGCCAGCAGCCAAGTGAGGGGGGCGGATAATTCACCCCTCCACTTT
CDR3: CASSQVRGADNSPLHF

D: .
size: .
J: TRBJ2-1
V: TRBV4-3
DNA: TGCGCCAGCAGCCTTTACAGGGATACCTACAATGAGCAGTTCTTC
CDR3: CASSLYRDTYNEQFF

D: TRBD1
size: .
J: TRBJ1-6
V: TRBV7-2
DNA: TGTGCCAGCAGCAGGGACAGTTTTCTTTCACCCCTCCACTTT
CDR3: CASSRDSFLSPLHF

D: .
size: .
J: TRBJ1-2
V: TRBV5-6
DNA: TGTGCCAGCAGCTCGCCTGGTCAGGGGCGAAATGGCTACACCTTC
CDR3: CASSSPGQGRNGYTF

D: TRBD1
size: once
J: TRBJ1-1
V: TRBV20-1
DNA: TGCAGTGCTAGTGACAGGGGGCGGATTACTGAAGCTTTCTTT
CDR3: CSASDRGRITEAFF

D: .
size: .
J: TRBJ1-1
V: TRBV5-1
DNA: TGCGCCAGCAGCCTTGACACGCTCCAGGGGGCTTTCTTT
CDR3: CASSLDTLQGAFF

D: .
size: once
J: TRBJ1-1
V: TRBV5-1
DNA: TGCGCCAGCAAAGGGGCCGTCGCGAACACTGAAGCTTTCTTT
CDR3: CASKGAVANTEAFF

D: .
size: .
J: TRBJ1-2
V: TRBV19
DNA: TGTGCCAGTAGCCTATGGTATGGCTACACCTTC
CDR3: CASSLWYGYTF

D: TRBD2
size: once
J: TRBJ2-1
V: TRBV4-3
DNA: TGCGCCAGCAGCCACCGGTGGGAGGGTGGGGGCAATGAGCAGTTCTTC
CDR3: CASSHRWEGGGNEQFF

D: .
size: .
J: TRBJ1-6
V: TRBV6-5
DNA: TGTGCCAGCAGTTACTTACAAGATTCACCCCTCCACTTT
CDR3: CASSYLQDSPLHF

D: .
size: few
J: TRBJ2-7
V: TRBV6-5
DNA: TGTGCCAGCAGCCCGATGGGGATTTCCTACGAGCAGTACTTC
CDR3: CASSPMGISYEQYF

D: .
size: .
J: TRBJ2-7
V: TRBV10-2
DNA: TGCGCCAGCAGTGAGTCTGGGCGGGGACAGCCCTACGAGCAGTACTTC
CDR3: CASSESGRGQPYEQYF

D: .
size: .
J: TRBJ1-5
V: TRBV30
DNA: TGTGCCTGGAGTGTGTTACAGCTCAATCAGCCCCAGCATTTT
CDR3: CAWSVLQLNQPQHF

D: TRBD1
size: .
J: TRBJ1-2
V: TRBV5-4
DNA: TGTGCCAGCAGCGACAGGGAAAACTCTAACTATGGCTACACCTTC
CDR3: CASSDRENSNYGYTF